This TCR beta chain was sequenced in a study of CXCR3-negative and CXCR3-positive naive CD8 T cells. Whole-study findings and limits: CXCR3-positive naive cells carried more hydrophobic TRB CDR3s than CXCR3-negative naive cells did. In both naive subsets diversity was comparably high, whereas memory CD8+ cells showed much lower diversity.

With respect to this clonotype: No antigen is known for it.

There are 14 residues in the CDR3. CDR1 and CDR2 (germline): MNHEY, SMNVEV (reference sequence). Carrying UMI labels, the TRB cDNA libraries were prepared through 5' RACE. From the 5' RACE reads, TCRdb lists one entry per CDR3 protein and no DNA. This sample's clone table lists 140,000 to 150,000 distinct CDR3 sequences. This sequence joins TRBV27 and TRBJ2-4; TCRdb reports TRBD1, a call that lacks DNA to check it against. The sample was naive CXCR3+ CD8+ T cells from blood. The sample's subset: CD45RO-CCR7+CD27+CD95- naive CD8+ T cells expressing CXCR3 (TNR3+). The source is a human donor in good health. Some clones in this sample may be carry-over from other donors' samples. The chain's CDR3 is CASSLRGAINIQYF.